This TCR beta chain came from a study of response to subunit inactivated influenza vaccine. Study-level findings and limits: Each seasonal influenza vaccination, the authors suggested, recruits few new T cells.

With respect to this clonotype: Its specificity is unknown.

TCRdb processed the RT-PCR reads anew with MiXCR; each CDR3 protein has one entry. Here the sample spans hundreds of thousands of distinct CDR3 sequences, 10% to 15% being singletons. This clonotype was obtained from a man aged 45-65 years who received an inactivated influenza vaccine. This sample comprised PBMCs from blood, obtained roughly 48 days after vaccination.

CDR3 sequence: CASSTNPGDTQYF. The CDR3 DNA follows: TGTGCCAGCAGCACAAACCCGGGGGATACGCAGTATTTT. The chain joins TRBV7-2 to TRBJ2-3, with D maybe TRBD2 (5 bases). Trimming pared 5 bases from V and 6 bases from J, leaving 12 bases between. This CDR3 has 13 amino acids. Germline values: CDR1 SGHTA, CDR2 FQGNSA.